The 7 T cell receptor beta chains given below trace back to one sample, sequenced in a study of radiotherapy plus CTLA-4 blockade in lung cancer. Clones were sequenced by immunoSEQ multiplex PCR, and TCRdb holds only the in-frame ones, with some missing. Seen here are over 80,000 clones, around 90% observed once, and the top ten hold approximately 15%. Here the sequenced sample was peripheral blood, taken from a patient treated with radiotherapy plus ipilimumab. Receptors were obtained from a human donor with non-small cell lung cancer that progressed on radiotherapy plus ipilimumab.

A remark on this clone: Germline is not matched at one junction end, which may reflect a read error. This chain joins TRBV9 and TRBJ2-3; weak D call: TRBD2 (6 bases). The germline V gene has CDR1 SGDLS and CDR2 YYNGEE. The CDR3 runs 15 residues. CDR3 amino acids: CASSVRTTSTGTQYF. In DNA, the CDR3 is TGTGCCAGCAGCGTTCGGACTACGAGCACAGGTACGCAGTATTTT.

The CDR3 coding sequence is TGTGCCAGCAGCTTAGTCGGGGGGGACTACAATGAGCAGTTCTTC. Its protein product is CASSLVGGDYNEQFF. The chain combines TRBV7-9 with TRBJ2-1; 8 bases map to TRBD2. CDR1 and CDR2 from the germline V gene are SEHNR and FQNEAQ (reference sequence). The CDR3 loop spans 15 amino acids. J lost 3 bases, V lost 1 base, and 2 bases had no gene match.

This chain links TRBV6-5 with TRBJ1-2, with D tentatively TRBD1 (6 bases). CDR3 size: 15 residues. V was pared by 0 bases and J by 6 bases, with 14 bases between. Germline CDR1 and CDR2: MNHEY and SVGAGI. This CDR3 reads CASSYSQGLANGYTF. DNA of the CDR3: TGTGCCAGCAGTTACTCGCAGGGGCTAGCGAATGGCTACACCTTC.

This clone was counted once. The chain links TRBV6-5 to TRBJ2-5, with D possibly being TRBD1 or TRBD2 (5 bases each). Trimming left V 6 bases short and J 3 bases short, with 17 bases between. This CDR3 contains 15 residues. Germline loops: CDR1 MNHEY, CDR2 SVGAGI. CDR3 DNA: TGTGCCAGCAGCAGACCCGGGACCGGTGAAGAGACCCAGTACTTC. It specifies CASSRPGTGEETQYF.

The rearrangement joins TRBV7-2 to TRBJ1-4, with unresolved D. V was pared by 1 base and J by 0 bases, with 6 bases between. Per germline, CDR1 SGHTA and CDR2 FQGNSA. CDR3 length: 15 amino acids. This CDR3 is CASSLGVATNEKLFF. Here the CDR3 DNA reads TGTGCCAGCAGCTTAGGGGTTGCAACTAATGAAAAACTGTTTTTT.

V usage is TRBV18 and J usage is TRBJ1-4; 7 positions match TRBD1. V dropped 4 bases and J dropped 0; count of bases not matched to a gene: 8. The CDR3 is 17 residues long. Germline CDR1 KGHSH, CDR2 LQKENI. CDR3 coding DNA: TGTGCCAGCTCACGCCGACAGGGTGGGACAACTAATGAAAAACTGTTTTTT. Its translation: CASSRRQGGTTNEKLFF.

This clone is a singleton in its sample. This chain joins TRBV18 and TRBJ2-7; D is uncertain. V lost 3 bases and J lost 3, with 3 bases in between. CDR1 and CDR2 (germline): KGHSH, LQKENI. This CDR3 is built from 11 residues. Written as DNA, the CDR3 is TGTGCCAGCTCACCCGGCTACGAGCAGTACTTC. It is translated as CASSPGYEQYF.